These 23 T cell receptor beta chains originate from one sample sequenced in a study of blood T cell repertoires in COVID-19. Sequencing used immunoSEQ multiplex PCR; TCRdb keeps in-frame clones, though not all of them. The repertoire has 90,000 to 110,000 clones, about 75% of them found once; the top ten carry roughly a fifth. What was sequenced was peripheral blood. Receptors originate from a woman aged 70-85 years with acute or convalescent COVID-19.

The chain is built from TRBV27 and TRBJ2-1; possibly TRBD2 for D (5 bases). Germline lookup yields CDR1 MNHEY and CDR2 SMNVEV (reference sequence). CDR3 size: 22 residues. V gave up 3 bases and J gave up 0 bases, with 30 bases separating them. CDR3 sequence: CASSFWGVESGRGMGSYNEQFF. CDR3 DNA sequence: TGTGCCAGCAGTTTCTGGGGAGTAGAGAGCGGTCGGGGTATGGGCTCCTACAATGAGCAGTTCTTC.

The J gene is TRBJ2-2, the V gene TRBV19; tentatively, D is TRBD1 (5 bases). The CDR3 runs to 15 residues. Trimming pared 7 bases from V and 1 base from J, leaving 13 bases between. Germline V gives CDR1 LNHDA, CDR2 SQIVND (reference sequence). CDR3 in DNA: TGTGCCAGTATGCTAAGGACACTGAACACCGGGGAGCTGTTTTTT. Translation: CASMLRTLNTGELFF.

The chain has TRBV25-1 and TRBJ2-3, with D tentatively TRBD2 (6 bases). This CDR3 is 15 amino acids long. Germline V gene data show CDR1 as MGHDK and CDR2 as SYGVNS. Trimming cost V 2 bases and J 5 bases, with 14 bases left between them. The DNA for the CDR3 is TGTGCCAGCAGTGAACCGGGACTCGGTAGAGATACGCAGTATTTT. This codes for CASSEPGLGRDTQYF.

V usage is TRBV4-3 and J usage is TRBJ1-4; D unclear. The germline gives CDR1 LGHNA, CDR2 YSLEER. The CDR3 extends over 13 amino acids. V shed 4 bases and J shed 5 bases, with 8 bases lying between them. CDR3: CASSPKLNEKLFF. The DNA of the CDR3 is TGCGCCAGCAGCCCCAAGCTGAATGAAAAACTGTTTTTT.

This chain uses TRBV7-2 with TRBJ2-2, with D possibly being TRBD1 (6 bases). CDR3 length: 14 residues. Per germline, CDR1 SGHTA and CDR2 FQGNSA. The V end was cut by 2 bases, the J end by 7 bases, with 11 bases between. The CDR3 bases are TGTGCCAGCAGCTTAAGGACAGTCGTCGGGGAGCTGTTTTTT. Translated: CASSLRTVVGELFF.

This clone was counted many times. The chain uses TRBV6-1 and TRBJ1-5, with D possibly matching TRBD1 (5 bases). V shed 1 base and J shed 1 base, with 14 bases lying between them. The germline gives CDR1 MNHNS, CDR2 SASEGT. The CDR3 is made up of 17 amino acids. The CDR3 sequence is CASSEGGGGRSNQPQHF. The CDR3 nucleotides are TGTGCCAGCAGTGAAGGGGGGGGTGGGCGAAGCAATCAGCCCCAGCATTTT.

In this sample, this clone turned up once. This chain links TRBV5-1 with TRBJ2-5; TRBD1 matches 10 bases. Losses at the gene ends were 7 bases for V and 5 bases for J; bases not matched to a gene: 14. This CDR3 contains 16 residues. Germline lookup yields CDR1 SGHRS and CDR2 YFSETQ. The CDR3 loop is CASCTGTGDSVETQYF. Written as DNA, the CDR3 is TGCGCCAGCTGTACCGGGACAGGGGATTCTGTGGAGACCCAGTACTTC. The full variable domain, completed using reference TRBV5-1 and TRBJ2-5, is KAGVTQTPRYLIKTRGQQVTLSCSPISGHRSVSWYQQTPGQGLQFLFEYFSETQRNKGNFPGRFSGRQFSNSRSEMNVSTLELGDSALYLCASCTGTGDSVETQYFGPGTRLLVL.

This chain uses TRBV29-1 with TRBJ2-3; TRBD1 is a possible D gene (5 bases). V was trimmed by 7 bases and J by 2 bases, leaving 19 bases between them. Germline values: CDR1 SQVTM, CDR2 ANQGSEA. The CDR3 loop spans 15 amino acids. The CDR3 here is CSAQGSRFSTDTQYF. For the CDR3, the DNA is TGCAGCGCCCAGGGTAGTCGGTTTTCCACAGATACGCAGTATTTT.

This clone showed up just a few times. The rearrangement links TRBV15 to TRBJ1-5, with 10 bases lining up with TRBD1. This CDR3 region has 15 residues. Per the germline V gene, CDR1 is LNHNV and CDR2 is YYDKDF (reference sequence). The trim removed 3 bases at V and 6 bases at J, leaving 5 bases unmatched. In DNA form, the CDR3 reads TGTGCCACCAGCAGGAGACAGGGGGCCGGTCAGCCCCAGCATTTT. Translation: CATSRRQGAGQPQHF. Combining the CDR3 with reference TRBV15 and TRBJ1-5 gives the whole variable domain DAMVIQNPRYQVTQFGKPVTLSCSQTLNHNVMYWYQQKSSQAPKLLFHYYDKDFNNEADTPDNFQSRRPNTSFCFLDIRSPGLGDTAMYLCATSRRQGAGQPQHFGDGTRLSIL.

The rearrangement uses TRBV9 and TRBJ1-3; D might be TRBD1 (6 bases). In germline, CDR1 is SGDLS, CDR2 YYNGEE. V lost 0 bases and J lost 2, with 15 bases in between. The CDR3 consists of 17 residues. CDR3 residues: CASSVDRGGLAGNTIYF. The CDR3 nucleotides read TGTGCCAGCAGCGTAGATCGAGGGGGTTTGGCTGGAAACACCATATATTTT. The complete variable domain, with remaining parts taken from reference TRBV9 and TRBJ1-3, reads DSGVTQTPKHLITATGQRVTLRCSPRSGDLSVYWYQQSLDQGLQFLIQYYNGEERAKGNILERFSAQQFPDLHSELNLSSLELGDSALYFCASSVDRGGLAGNTIYFGEGSWLTVV.

This chain connects TRBV27 to TRBJ2-5; TRBD1 matches 8 bases. Germline V gives CDR1 MNHEY, CDR2 SMNVEV (reference sequence). The CDR3 extends over 14 amino acids. Germline trimming cut 4 bases from V and 9 bases from J; bases unmatched to any gene: 10. The CDR3 spells CASSSWTGLKAQYF. CDR3 DNA sequence: TGTGCCAGCAGTTCCTGGACAGGGTTGAAGGCCCAGTACTTC.

The chain links TRBV4-3 to TRBJ1-2; no firm D call. CDR1 and CDR2 from the germline V gene are LGHNA and YSLEER. V was trimmed by 0 bases and J by 4 bases, leaving 12 bases between them. The CDR3 runs to 15 residues. The CDR3 coding sequence is TGCGCCAGCAGCCAAGAACCTACAACGGGCTATGGCTACACCTTC. Protein: CASSQEPTTGYGYTF.

This clone was detected only a few times. The genes are TRBV5-1 and TRBJ2-1, with D tentatively TRBD2 (6 bases). Trimming left V 4 bases short and J 5 bases short, with 19 bases between. Germline loops: CDR1 SGHRS, CDR2 YFSETQ. This CDR3 is built from 16 residues. The CDR3 loop reads CASSPGVGFLDNEQFF. The DNA of the CDR3 is TGCGCCAGCAGCCCGGGAGTGGGGTTTTTGGACAATGAGCAGTTCTTC.

V and J are TRBV29-1 and TRBJ2-2; D might be TRBD2 (6 bases). This CDR3 spans 13 amino acids. Trimming left V 5 bases short and J 3 bases short, with 10 bases between. Germline V lookup: CDR1 SQVTM, CDR2 ANQGSEA. The CDR3 DNA reads as TGCAGCGTTTCCCGGGAGTACACCGGGGAGCTGTTTTTT. Its translation is CSVSREYTGELFF.

The chain employs TRBV29-1 and TRBJ2-7; TRBD1 is a possible D gene (6 bases). Per the germline V gene, CDR1 is SQVTM and CDR2 is ANQGSEA. The CDR3 is 12 residues long. The CDR3 reads CRERRDTYEQYF. In DNA, the CDR3 is TGCAGAGAGCGACGGGACACATACGAGCAGTACTTC.

The gene calls are TRBV9 and TRBJ1-1; perhaps TRBD1 as D (6 bases). Germline CDR1 is SGDLS and CDR2 is YYNGEE. The CDR3 totals 16 residues. V gave up 0 bases and J gave up 1 base, with 13 bases separating them. The CDR3 coding sequence is TGTGCCAGCAGCGTAGCATGGGGCAGGGGGAACACTGAAGCTTTCTTT. Its translation: CASSVAWGRGNTEAFF.

The chain couples TRBV12-3 or TRBV12-4 to TRBJ1-2; possible D gene TRBD1, 6 bases. This CDR3 contains 13 residues. Trimming took off 1 base at V and 7 bases at J, with 10 bases between the two ends. The CDR3 region has the DNA TGTGCCAGCAGTTTAGAGCTAGGGGGTGGCTACACCTTC. Its protein is CASSLELGGGYTF.

This clone was recorded once. The chain joins TRBV1 to TRBJ2-7; TRBD1, the table's D call, lacks a check against the DNA. TRBV1 is recorded as a pseudogene. The CDR3 totals 14 residues. The CDR3 nucleotides read TGCACCAGCAGCCAGCGACAGGGGGCGGACGAGCAGTACTTC. Translating gives CTSSQRQGADEQYF.

With regard to this clone: The same CDR3 can be traced to other DNA sequences in this sample. The V gene is TRBV7-2, the J gene TRBJ1-1, with 9 nucleotides matching TRBD1. J lost 2 bases, V lost 1 base, and 5 bases had no gene match. The CDR3 consists of 16 residues. Per germline, CDR1 SGHTA and CDR2 FQGNSA. The CDR3 loop reads CASSLEQGASNTEAFF. The DNA of the CDR3 is TGTGCCAGCAGCTTAGAACAGGGGGCGAGTAACACTGAAGCTTTCTTT.

The chain has TRBV30 and TRBJ1-1, with D possibly matching TRBD1 (6 bases). The CDR3 has 11 amino acids. Germline V gene data show CDR1 as GTSNPN and CDR2 as SVGIG (reference sequence). Trimming shortened V by 4 bases and J by 7 bases, and 10 bases separated the two germline ends. This chain's CDR3 is CAWNQDSEAFF. Here the CDR3 DNA reads TGTGCCTGGAATCAGGACAGTGAAGCTTTCTTT.

The genes are TRBV28 and TRBJ2-3; D is uncertain. V lost 8 bases and J lost 4, with 25 bases in between. The CDR3 sequence is 17 residues long. Germline CDR1 and CDR2: MDHEN and SYDVKM. The CDR3 region has the DNA TGTGCCAGCCAGAGGTTGGGTTTCGGCCGGAACCCAGATACGCAGTATTTT. This translates into CASQRLGFGRNPDTQYF.

The chain couples TRBV27 to TRBJ2-1; a weak D match, TRBD2 (6 bases). The CDR3 extends over 17 amino acids. The germline V gene encodes CDR1 MNHEY and CDR2 SMNVEV (reference sequence). Trimming took off 6 bases at V and 9 bases at J, with 27 bases between the two ends. The CDR3 coding sequence is TGTGCCAGCAGGGTCAAGGTAGCGGCCCTAGGTATAAGTGAGCAGTTCTTC. Protein: CASRVKVAALGISEQFF.

The chain has TRBV30 and TRBJ1-5; D is unclear. Per germline, CDR1 GTSNPN and CDR2 SVGIG (reference sequence). V shed 0 bases and J shed 0 bases, with 9 bases lying between them. The CDR3 length is 15 residues. CDR3 loop: CAWSVRRDSNQPQHF. CDR3 DNA sequence: TGTGCCTGGAGTGTGCGTCGGGATAGCAATCAGCCCCAGCATTTT.